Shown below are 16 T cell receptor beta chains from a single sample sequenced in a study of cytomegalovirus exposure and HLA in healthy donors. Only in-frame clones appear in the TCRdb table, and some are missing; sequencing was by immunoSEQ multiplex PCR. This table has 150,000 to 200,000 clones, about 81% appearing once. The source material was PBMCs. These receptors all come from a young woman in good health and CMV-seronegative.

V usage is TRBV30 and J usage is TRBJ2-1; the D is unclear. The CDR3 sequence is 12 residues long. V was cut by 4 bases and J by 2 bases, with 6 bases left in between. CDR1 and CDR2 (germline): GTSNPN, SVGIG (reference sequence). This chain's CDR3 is CAWTYPYNEQFF. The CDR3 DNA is TGTGCCTGGACCTATCCCTACAATGAGCAGTTCTTC.

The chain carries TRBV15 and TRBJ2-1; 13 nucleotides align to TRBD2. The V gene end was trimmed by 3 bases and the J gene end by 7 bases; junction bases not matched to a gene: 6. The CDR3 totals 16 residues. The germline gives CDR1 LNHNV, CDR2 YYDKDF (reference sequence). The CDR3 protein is CATSRKLAGGQNEQFF. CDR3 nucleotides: TGTGCCACCAGCAGGAAACTAGCGGGGGGGCAAAATGAGCAGTTCTTC. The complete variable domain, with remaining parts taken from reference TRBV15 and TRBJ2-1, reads DAMVIQNPRYQVTQFGKPVTLSCSQTLNHNVMYWYQQKSSQAPKLLFHYYDKDFNNEADTPDNFQSRRPNTSFCFLDIRSPGLGDTAMYLCATSRKLAGGQNEQFFGPGTRLTVL.

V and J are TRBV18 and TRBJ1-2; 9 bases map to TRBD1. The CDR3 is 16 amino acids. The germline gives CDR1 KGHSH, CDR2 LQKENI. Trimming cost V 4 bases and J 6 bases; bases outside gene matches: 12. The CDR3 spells CASSLRQGEVNNGYTF. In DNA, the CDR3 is TGTGCCAGCTCACTCCGACAGGGGGAGGTAAACAATGGCTACACCTTC.

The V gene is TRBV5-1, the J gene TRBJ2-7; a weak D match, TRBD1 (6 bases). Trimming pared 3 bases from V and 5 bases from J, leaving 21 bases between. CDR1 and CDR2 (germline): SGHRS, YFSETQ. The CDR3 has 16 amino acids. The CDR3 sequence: CASSSGHLTGPDEQYF. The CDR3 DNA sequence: TGCGCCAGCAGCTCCGGCCACCTCACAGGGCCTGACGAGCAGTACTTC.

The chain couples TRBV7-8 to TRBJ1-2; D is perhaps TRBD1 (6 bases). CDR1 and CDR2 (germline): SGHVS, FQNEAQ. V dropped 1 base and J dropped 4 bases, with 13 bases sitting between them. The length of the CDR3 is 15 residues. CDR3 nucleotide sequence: TGTGCCAGCAGCTTAGTCCACAGGGTTGGCTATGGCTACACCTTC. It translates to CASSLVHRVGYGYTF.

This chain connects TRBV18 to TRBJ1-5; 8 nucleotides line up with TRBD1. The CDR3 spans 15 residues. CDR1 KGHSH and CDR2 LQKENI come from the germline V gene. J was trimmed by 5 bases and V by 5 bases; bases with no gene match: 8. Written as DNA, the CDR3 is TGTGCCAGCTCAAGGGACAGGTGGGGGGATCAGCCCCAGCATTTT. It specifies CASSRDRWGDQPQHF.

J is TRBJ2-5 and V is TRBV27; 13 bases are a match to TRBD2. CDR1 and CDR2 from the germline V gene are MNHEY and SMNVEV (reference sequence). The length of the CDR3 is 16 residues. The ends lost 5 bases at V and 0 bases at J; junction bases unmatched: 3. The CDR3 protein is CASSPGLAGDQETQYF. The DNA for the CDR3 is TGTGCCAGCAGTCCCGGACTAGCGGGGGACCAAGAGACCCAGTACTTC.

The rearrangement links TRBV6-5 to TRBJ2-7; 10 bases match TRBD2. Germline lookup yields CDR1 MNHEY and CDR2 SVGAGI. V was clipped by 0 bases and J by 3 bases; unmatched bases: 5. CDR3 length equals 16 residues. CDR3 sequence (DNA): TGTGCCAGCAGTTACTCGACTAGCGGGCCCTACTACGAGCAGTACTTC. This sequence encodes CASSYSTSGPYYEQYF.

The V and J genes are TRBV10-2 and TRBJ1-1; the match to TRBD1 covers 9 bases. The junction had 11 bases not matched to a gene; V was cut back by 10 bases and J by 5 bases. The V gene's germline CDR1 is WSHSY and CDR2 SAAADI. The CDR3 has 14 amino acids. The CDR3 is CATLSTGGHTEAFF. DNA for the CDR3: TGCGCCACCCTTTCAACAGGGGGCCATACTGAAGCTTTCTTT.

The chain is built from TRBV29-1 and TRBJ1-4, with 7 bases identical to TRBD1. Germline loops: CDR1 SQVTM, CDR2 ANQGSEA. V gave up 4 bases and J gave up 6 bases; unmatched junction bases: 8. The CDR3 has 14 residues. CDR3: CSVGERTGDEKLFF. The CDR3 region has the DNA TGCAGCGTTGGAGAAAGGACAGGAGATGAAAAACTGTTTTTT.

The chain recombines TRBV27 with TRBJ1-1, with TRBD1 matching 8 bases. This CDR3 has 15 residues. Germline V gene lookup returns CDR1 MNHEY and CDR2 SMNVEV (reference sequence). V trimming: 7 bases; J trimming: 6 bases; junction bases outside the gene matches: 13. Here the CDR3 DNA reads TGTGCCAGCAATCCCAGGGGGCGGGGGTCCCCTGAAGCTTTCTTT. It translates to CASNPRGRGSPEAFF.

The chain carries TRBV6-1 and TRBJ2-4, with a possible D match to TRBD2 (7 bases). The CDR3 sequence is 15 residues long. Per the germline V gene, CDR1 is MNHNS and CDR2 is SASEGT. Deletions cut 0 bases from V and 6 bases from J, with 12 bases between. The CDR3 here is CASSEAGGQGNIQYF. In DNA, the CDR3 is TGTGCCAGCAGTGAAGCGGGGGGGCAAGGAAACATTCAGTACTTC.

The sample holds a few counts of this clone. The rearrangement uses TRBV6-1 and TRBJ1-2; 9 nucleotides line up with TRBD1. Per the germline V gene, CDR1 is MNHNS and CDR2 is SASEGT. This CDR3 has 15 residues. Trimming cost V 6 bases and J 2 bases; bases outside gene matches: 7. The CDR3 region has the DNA TGTGCCAGCAGGGGACAGGGTATCTCAAACTATGGCTACACCTTC. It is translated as CASRGQGISNYGYTF.

In DNA, the CDR3 is TGTGCCAGCAGCTTCGGGGGGGCCCGGGAGCAGTACTTC. Translated: CASSFGGAREQYF. The chain is built from TRBV5-4 and TRBJ2-7; 8 nucleotides align to TRBD2. The CDR3 is 13 residues long. The J segment lost 7 bases and the V segment lost 2 bases, leaving 5 bases of the junction unmatched. In germline, CDR1 is SGHNT, CDR2 YYREEE (reference sequence).

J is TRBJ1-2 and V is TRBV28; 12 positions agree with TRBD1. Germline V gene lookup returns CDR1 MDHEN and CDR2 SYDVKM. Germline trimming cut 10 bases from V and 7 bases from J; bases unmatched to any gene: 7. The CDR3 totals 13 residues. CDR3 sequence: CAIWDRGPGGYTF. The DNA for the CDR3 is TGTGCCATTTGGGACAGGGGGCCGGGTGGCTACACCTTC.

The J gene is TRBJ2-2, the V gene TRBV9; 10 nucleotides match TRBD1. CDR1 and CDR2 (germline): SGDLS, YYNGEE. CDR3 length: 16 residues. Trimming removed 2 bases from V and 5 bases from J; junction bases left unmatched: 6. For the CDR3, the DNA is TGTGCCAGCAGCGTCCCGGGACAGGGGCGAACCGGGGAGCTGTTTTTT. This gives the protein CASSVPGQGRTGELFF.